Below are 4 T cell receptor beta chains sequenced from a single sample in a study of cytomegalovirus exposure and HLA in healthy donors. This PCR relied on a set of 60 Vbeta primers and 13 Jbeta primers. The repertoire was sequenced with immunoSEQ multiplex PCR; TCRdb's copy has only in-frame clones and lacks some. The sample has 100,000 to 120,000 clones, over 65% seen once. The specimen sequenced was PBMCs. Receptor source: a man aged 25-40 years in good health and CMV-seropositive.

The gene calls are TRBV7-9 and TRBJ1-4, with TRBD1 identical over 9 bases. The CDR3 runs 19 residues. Germline CDR1 and CDR2: SEHNR and FQNEAQ (reference sequence). Germline trimming cut 1 base from V and 5 bases from J; bases unmatched to any gene: 14. This chain's CDR3 is CASSLGWTGAGVINEKLFF. The CDR3 DNA follows: TGTGCCAGCAGCTTAGGATGGACAGGGGCGGGGGTTATCAATGAAAAACTGTTTTTT. Based on the CDR3 plus reference TRBV7-9 and TRBJ1-4, the full variable domain is DTGVSQNPRHKITKRGQNVTFRCDPISEHNRLYWYRQTLGQGPEFLTYFQNEAQLEKSRLLSDRFSAERPKGSFSTLEIQRTEQGDSAMYLCASSLGWTGAGVINEKLFFGSGTQLSVL.

The chain employs TRBV14 and TRBJ2-7, with 7 bases lining up with TRBD1. V lost 1 base to trimming and J lost 7 bases; unmatched junction nucleotides: 1. The length of the CDR3 is 12 residues. The V gene's germline CDR1 is SGHDN and CDR2 FVKESK. This CDR3 reads CASSQATGEQYF. In DNA form, the CDR3 reads TGTGCCAGCAGCCAAGCGACAGGGGAGCAGTACTTC.

This clone was found a few times. The chain recombines TRBV28 with TRBJ1-5, with a possible D match to TRBD1 (6 bases). The CDR3 runs 14 residues. The germline V gene encodes CDR1 MDHEN and CDR2 SYDVKM. V lost 7 bases and J lost 5, with 15 bases in between. The CDR3 DNA reads as TGTGCCAGCACCCCGGGGCAGGGGTATCAGCCCCAGCATTTT. It is translated as CASTPGQGYQPQHF.

The CDR3 is CASSRAVGQGVMTYEQYF. In DNA, the CDR3 is TGTGCCAGCAGCCGCGCCGTTGGACAGGGTGTTATGACCTACGAGCAGTACTTC. The chain employs TRBV7-8 and TRBJ2-7; TRBD1 matches 8 bases. This CDR3 is 18 amino acids long. The V segment lost 5 bases and the J segment 2 bases; nucleotides outside the gene matches: 17. Germline values: CDR1 SGHVS, CDR2 FQNEAQ.